This note documents a single TCR beta chain sequence. What it binds is not known. This sample was included in a study of early T cells in non-severe SARS-CoV-2 infection. Study-wide context: Chains were unpaired, as sequencing was done on bulk RNA from unsorted whole blood. Points from the study as a whole: Database matching using VDJdb favored anti-spike CD8 responses, with private and CD4 specificities left missing.

Attached unique molecular identifiers marked individual cDNA molecules. TCRdb reprocessed the 5' RACE reads via MiXCR and lists one record per CDR3 protein. Here the sample spans 40,000 or so distinct CDR3 sequences, roughly 11% being singletons. The germline CDR1 and CDR2 sequences are SQVTM and ANQGSEA. CDR3 length equals 13 residues. With 8 bases removed from V and 2 bases from J, the gap between germline ends came to 15 bases. The sequencing input was whole blood. The origin of this receptor is an adult who was a healthcare worker with PCR-confirmed SARS-CoV-2 infection or an uninfected control (not recorded which). V usage is TRBV29-1 and J usage is TRBJ2-5; TRBD2 is a possible D gene (6 bases). Here the CDR3 DNA reads TGCAGCTCCCGGGGGAGACCGCAAGAGACCCAGTACTTC. Protein product: CSSRGRPQETQYF. The variable domain in full, completed from reference TRBV29-1 and TRBJ2-5, reads SAVISQKPSRDICQRGTSLTIQCQVDSQVTMMFWYRQQPGQSLTLIATANQGSEATYESGFVIDKFPISRPNLTFSTLTVSNMSPEDSSIYLCSSRGRPQETQYFGPGTRLLVL.